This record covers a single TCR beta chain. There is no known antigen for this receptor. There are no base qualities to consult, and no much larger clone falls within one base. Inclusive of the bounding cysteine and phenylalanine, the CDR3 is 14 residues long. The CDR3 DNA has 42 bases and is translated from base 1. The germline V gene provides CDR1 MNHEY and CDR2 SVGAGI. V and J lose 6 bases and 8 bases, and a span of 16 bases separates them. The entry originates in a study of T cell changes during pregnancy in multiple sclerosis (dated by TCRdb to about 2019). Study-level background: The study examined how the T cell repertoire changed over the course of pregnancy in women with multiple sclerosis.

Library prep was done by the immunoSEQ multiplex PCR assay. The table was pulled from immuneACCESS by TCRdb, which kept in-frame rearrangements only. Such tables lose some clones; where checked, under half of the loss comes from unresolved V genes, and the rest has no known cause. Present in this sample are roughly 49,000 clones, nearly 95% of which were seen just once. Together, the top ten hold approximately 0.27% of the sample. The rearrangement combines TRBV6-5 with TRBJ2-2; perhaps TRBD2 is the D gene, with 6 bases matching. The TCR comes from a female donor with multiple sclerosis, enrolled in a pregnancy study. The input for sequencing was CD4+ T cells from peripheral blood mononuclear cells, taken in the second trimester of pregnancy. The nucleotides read TGTGCCAGCAGGGGACTCGGAAATGCTGGGGAGCTGTTTTTT. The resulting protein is CASRGLGNAGELFF.